This T cell receptor beta chain originates from a study of CD8+CD57+ T cells in acquired aplastic anemia. Points on this clonotype: Without the conserved terminal phenylalanine or tryptophan, this CDR3 likely stems from a read error. The limits of the CDR3 on the DNA are not certain, so only TCRdb's listed CDR3 is given.

The CDR3 totals 15 residues, both ends included. Germline-derived CDR1 and CDR2 are SNHLY and FYNNEI. TCR beta VDJ and CDR3 profiling used genomic DNA as template. Via MiXCR, TCRdb re-called the reads, giving one row per CDR3 protein. Here the sample spans about 270,000 distinct CDR3 sequences, 82% being singletons. The patients chosen for sequencing had shown expansion of CD8+CD57+ cells (detected by flow cytometry). This receptor was obtained from a human donor with aplastic anemia. Sequenced: sorted CD4+, CD8+, or CD8+CD57+ T cells (not recorded which) from PBMCs. This chain uses TRBV2 with TRBJ1-2. The CDR3 here is CASSGGGIHEQGYGP.